The rows below give T cell receptor beta chains drawn from one sample of a study of technical replicates of blood from several donors. Clones were read by immunoSEQ multiplex PCR, and TCRdb kept only the in-frame ones, dropping some. There are about 71,000 clones in the sample; almost 98% occur only once, and approximately 0.21% lies in the top ten. Sequencing was performed on T cells isolated from PBMCs. The receptors derive from a human donor in good health. The CDR3 runs from the conserved cysteine through the conserved F or W. Fields, in order: clone size, D gene, J gene, V gene, CDR3 protein, CDR3 DNA. D genes are given only for firm matches. Only some rows state a clone size, as once, few, many or a class for expanded clones.

abundance: .
d_gene: .
j_gene: TRBJ1-2
v_gene: TRBV6-1
CDR3aa: CASSFQVVYGYTF
CDR3nt: TGTGCCAGCAGTTTCCAGGTGGTCTATGGCTACACCTTC

abundance: once
d_gene: TRBD1
j_gene: TRBJ1-1
v_gene: TRBV19
CDR3aa: CASSMTGEYTEAFF
CDR3nt: TGTGCCAGTAGTATGACAGGGGAATACACTGAAGCTTTCTTT

abundance: .
d_gene: TRBD2
j_gene: TRBJ2-1
v_gene: TRBV9
CDR3aa: CASSSGGAGSSYNEQFF
CDR3nt: TGTGCCAGCAGCTCGGGGGGTGCAGGGTCCTCCTACAATGAGCAGTTCTTC

abundance: once
d_gene: TRBD1
j_gene: TRBJ2-3
v_gene: TRBV5-4
CDR3aa: CASTPTGAARTDTQYF
CDR3nt: TGTGCCAGCACCCCCACAGGGGCAGCGCGCACAGATACGCAGTATTTT

abundance: .
d_gene: TRBD1
j_gene: TRBJ2-3
v_gene: TRBV7-6
CDR3aa: CASSPRPGQSTDTQYF
CDR3nt: TGTGCCAGCAGCCCCAGACCGGGACAGAGCACAGATACGCAGTATTTT

abundance: .
d_gene: .
j_gene: TRBJ2-2
v_gene: TRBV5-1
CDR3aa: CASSPSPMNTGELFF
CDR3nt: TGCGCCAGCAGCCCTTCCCCTATGAACACCGGGGAGCTGTTTTTT

abundance: .
d_gene: .
j_gene: TRBJ2-3
v_gene: TRBV2
CDR3aa: CASRARGWGTDTQYF
CDR3nt: TGTGCCAGCAGAGCCAGGGGATGGGGCACAGATACGCAGTATTTT

abundance: .
d_gene: TRBD2
j_gene: TRBJ2-1
v_gene: TRBV28
CDR3aa: CASSLGLGLAGGPSYNEQFF
CDR3nt: TGTGCCAGCAGTTTGGGGCTGGGACTAGCGGGAGGGCCGTCCTACAATGAGCAGTTCTTC

abundance: .
d_gene: TRBD1
j_gene: TRBJ1-5
v_gene: TRBV7-2
CDR3aa: CASSLGQGAGQPQHF
CDR3nt: TGTGCCAGCAGCCTCGGGCAGGGGGCTGGTCAGCCCCAGCATTTT

abundance: .
d_gene: .
j_gene: TRBJ2-2
v_gene: TRBV6-5
CDR3aa: CASRQVNTGELFF
CDR3nt: TGTGCCAGCAGACAGGTGAACACCGGGGAGCTGTTTTTT

abundance: .
d_gene: TRBD2
j_gene: TRBJ2-1
v_gene: TRBV6-5
CDR3aa: CASRTSLDNEQFF
CDR3nt: TGTGCCAGCAGGACTAGCCTCGACAATGAGCAGTTCTTC

abundance: .
d_gene: TRBD1
j_gene: TRBJ2-3
v_gene: TRBV29-1
CDR3aa: CSVPGTGGADTQYF
CDR3nt: TGCAGCGTTCCTGGGACAGGGGGAGCAGATACGCAGTATTTT

abundance: .
d_gene: .
j_gene: TRBJ2-7
v_gene: TRBV5-1
CDR3aa: CASSLATGVRYEQYF
CDR3nt: TGCGCCAGCAGCTTGGCCACGGGGGTTCGCTACGAGCAGTACTTC

abundance: .
d_gene: .
j_gene: TRBJ1-2
v_gene: TRBV29-1
CDR3aa: CSSDRNDYGYTF
CDR3nt: TGCAGCTCTGACAGGAACGACTATGGCTACACCTTC

abundance: .
d_gene: .
j_gene: TRBJ1-2
v_gene: TRBV15
CDR3aa: CATSRDGQKLIPYTF
CDR3nt: TGTGCCACCAGCAGGGACGGACAGAAACTAATCCCCTACACCTTC

abundance: .
d_gene: .
j_gene: TRBJ2-7
v_gene: TRBV4-1
CDR3aa: CASSQDWAGYSYEQYF
CDR3nt: TGCGCCAGCAGCCAAGATTGGGCGGGGTACTCCTACGAGCAGTACTTC

abundance: .
d_gene: TRBD1
j_gene: TRBJ1-1
v_gene: TRBV5-6
CDR3aa: CASSLVTGYTEAFF
CDR3nt: TGTGCCAGCAGCTTGGTGACAGGGTACACTGAAGCTTTCTTT

abundance: .
d_gene: .
j_gene: TRBJ2-7
v_gene: TRBV4-1
CDR3aa: CASSQDPLWDINEQYF
CDR3nt: TGCGCCAGCAGCCAAGATCCGTTATGGGACATCAACGAGCAGTACTTC

abundance: .
d_gene: TRBD1
j_gene: TRBJ1-1
v_gene: TRBV2
CDR3aa: CATFRGEAEAFF
CDR3nt: TGTGCCACCTTCAGGGGGGAGGCTGAAGCTTTCTTT

abundance: .
d_gene: .
j_gene: TRBJ2-7
v_gene: TRBV5-1
CDR3aa: CASNNLAGTTSYEQYF
CDR3nt: TGCGCCAGCAACAATCTCGCCGGGACAACATCCTACGAGCAGTACTTC

abundance: .
d_gene: .
j_gene: TRBJ1-5
v_gene: TRBV7-9
CDR3aa: CASSLGSGDGNQPQHF
CDR3nt: TGTGCCAGCAGCTTAGGGTCGGGGGATGGCAATCAGCCCCAGCATTTT

abundance: .
d_gene: .
j_gene: TRBJ2-1
v_gene: TRBV5-1
CDR3aa: CASSFLANEQFF
CDR3nt: TGCGCCAGCAGCTTTCTAGCCAATGAGCAGTTCTTC

abundance: .
d_gene: .
j_gene: TRBJ1-5
v_gene: TRBV7-2
CDR3aa: CASSQALGGNQPQHF
CDR3nt: TGTGCCAGCAGCCAAGCCCTCGGGGGCAATCAGCCCCAGCATTTT

abundance: .
d_gene: TRBD1
j_gene: TRBJ1-1
v_gene: TRBV6-1
CDR3aa: CASSEMRGQKAEAFF
CDR3nt: TGTGCCAGCAGTGAAATGAGGGGGCAAAAGGCTGAAGCTTTCTTT

abundance: .
d_gene: TRBD2
j_gene: TRBJ2-1
v_gene: TRBV5-1
CDR3aa: CASSTSGLDHNEQFF
CDR3nt: TGCGCCAGCTCCACCTCCGGACTAGACCACAATGAGCAGTTCTTC

abundance: .
d_gene: .
j_gene: TRBJ2-7
v_gene: TRBV2
CDR3aa: CASSAYQGINEQYF
CDR3nt: TGTGCCAGCAGTGCCTATCAGGGGATTAACGAGCAGTACTTC

abundance: .
d_gene: .
j_gene: TRBJ1-2
v_gene: TRBV30
CDR3aa: CAWSVPGLYGYTF
CDR3nt: TGTGCCTGGAGTGTCCCAGGACTCTATGGCTACACCTTC

abundance: .
d_gene: TRBD1
j_gene: TRBJ2-5
v_gene: TRBV29-1
CDR3aa: CSVERRGQQETQYF
CDR3nt: TGCAGCGTTGAACGTAGGGGACAGCAAGAGACCCAGTACTTC

abundance: .
d_gene: .
j_gene: TRBJ1-2
v_gene: TRBV2
CDR3aa: CASSDRGTSGGGYTF
CDR3nt: TGTGCCAGCAGTGACCGGGGGACGTCCGGTGGCGGCTACACCTTC

abundance: .
d_gene: TRBD1
j_gene: TRBJ2-5
v_gene: TRBV29-1
CDR3aa: CSVPDRGLETQYF
CDR3nt: TGCAGCGTGCCGGACAGGGGGCTAGAGACCCAGTACTTC

abundance: few
d_gene: TRBD2
j_gene: TRBJ2-7
v_gene: TRBV12-5
CDR3aa: CASGLVSPGRDEQYF
CDR3nt: TGTGCTAGTGGTTTGGTATCGCCAGGGAGGGACGAGCAGTACTTC

abundance: .
d_gene: .
j_gene: TRBJ2-7
v_gene: TRBV5-1
CDR3aa: CASSLDNGQLYEQYF
CDR3nt: TGCGCCAGCAGCTTGGATAATGGGCAGCTCTACGAGCAGTACTTC

abundance: .
d_gene: .
j_gene: TRBJ1-1
v_gene: TRBV30
CDR3aa: CAWVLLRGSTANTEAFF
CDR3nt: TGTGCCTGGGTTCTGCTCCGGGGGTCAACAGCGAACACTGAAGCTTTCTTT

abundance: .
d_gene: TRBD2
j_gene: TRBJ2-3
v_gene: TRBV6-1
CDR3aa: CASSEVAGFTDTQYF
CDR3nt: TGTGCCAGCAGTGAGGTAGCGGGGTTCACAGATACGCAGTATTTT

abundance: .
d_gene: .
j_gene: TRBJ2-3
v_gene: TRBV30
CDR3aa: CAWSVGRTAPSTDTQYF
CDR3nt: TGTGCCTGGAGTGTCGGCCGGACAGCACCTAGCACAGATACGCAGTATTTT

abundance: .
d_gene: TRBD1
j_gene: TRBJ1-6
v_gene: TRBV7-3
CDR3aa: CASRADRGDSPLHF
CDR3nt: TGTGCCAGCAGGGCGGACAGGGGTGATTCACCCCTCCACTTT

abundance: .
d_gene: .
j_gene: TRBJ2-1
v_gene: TRBV29-1
CDR3aa: CSVEDRYNEQFF
CDR3nt: TGCAGCGTCGAAGACAGGTACAATGAGCAGTTCTTC

abundance: once
d_gene: .
j_gene: TRBJ1-5
v_gene: TRBV4-1
CDR3aa: CASSQEGLGGNQPQHF
CDR3nt: TGCGCCAGCAGCCAAGAAGGCCTAGGAGGCAATCAGCCCCAGCATTTT

abundance: .
d_gene: TRBD2
j_gene: TRBJ2-3
v_gene: TRBV5-6
CDR3aa: CASSLGLRERVTDTQYF
CDR3nt: TGTGCCAGCAGCTTGGGTCTGCGGGAGAGGGTCACAGATACGCAGTATTTT

abundance: .
d_gene: TRBD1
j_gene: TRBJ2-5
v_gene: TRBV28
CDR3aa: CASSPDGTVNQETQYF
CDR3nt: TGTGCCAGCAGTCCCGACGGGACAGTCAACCAAGAGACCCAGTACTTC

abundance: .
d_gene: TRBD1
j_gene: TRBJ1-2
v_gene: TRBV28
CDR3aa: CASTNRGLYGYTF
CDR3nt: TGTGCCAGCACGAACAGGGGGCTTTATGGCTACACCTTC

abundance: .
d_gene: .
j_gene: TRBJ1-2
v_gene: TRBV5-1
CDR3aa: CASSFNQGSYGYTF
CDR3nt: TGCGCCAGCAGCTTTAACCAGGGGTCCTATGGCTACACCTTC

abundance: .
d_gene: .
j_gene: TRBJ2-5
v_gene: TRBV5-1
CDR3aa: CASSLGRQAQETQYF
CDR3nt: TGCGCCAGCAGCTTGGGCCGACAGGCACAAGAGACCCAGTACTTC

abundance: once
d_gene: .
j_gene: TRBJ1-1
v_gene: TRBV30
CDR3aa: CACQQGNTEAFF
CDR3nt: TGTGCCTGCCAACAGGGGAACACTGAAGCTTTCTTT

abundance: once
d_gene: TRBD1
j_gene: TRBJ1-2
v_gene: TRBV6-1
CDR3aa: CASSLTGSGYTF
CDR3nt: TGTGCCAGCAGCCTGACAGGGAGTGGCTACACCTTC

abundance: .
d_gene: .
j_gene: TRBJ1-6
v_gene: TRBV7-9
CDR3aa: CASSLFDTSGSPLHF
CDR3nt: TGTGCCAGCAGCCTCTTCGACACATCTGGATCACCCCTCCACTTT

abundance: .
d_gene: .
j_gene: TRBJ1-1
v_gene: TRBV9
CDR3aa: CASSVGGGGGGGNMNTEAFF
CDR3nt: TGTGCCAGCAGCGTAGGAGGGGGAGGCGGCGGGGGGAACATGAACACTGAAGCTTTCTTT

abundance: .
d_gene: .
j_gene: TRBJ1-1
v_gene: TRBV19
CDR3aa: CASIPEKSVDTEAFF
CDR3nt: TGTGCCAGTATCCCGGAGAAATCAGTAGACACTGAAGCTTTCTTT

abundance: .
d_gene: TRBD2
j_gene: TRBJ2-1
v_gene: TRBV7-6
CDR3aa: CASSLSQRGKQFF
CDR3nt: TGTGCCAGCAGCTTAAGTCAGCGGGGTAAGCAGTTCTTC

abundance: .
d_gene: .
j_gene: TRBJ2-7
v_gene: TRBV12-5
CDR3aa: CASGLSTSYEQYF
CDR3nt: TGTGCTAGTGGTTTGTCGACTAGCTACGAGCAGTACTTC

abundance: .
d_gene: TRBD2
j_gene: TRBJ2-7
v_gene: TRBV5-1
CDR3aa: CASHDSTGTSAYEQYF
CDR3nt: TGCGCCAGCCATGATTCCACCGGGACTAGCGCCTACGAGCAGTACTTC